This entry features one T cell receptor beta chain sequence. Antigen: not known. The data derive from a study of T cell responses to AZD1222 COVID-19 vaccine. Libraries were prepared by immunoSEQ multiplex PCR; TCRdb keeps only in-frame clonotypes and omits some of them. The table shows roughly 150,000 clones, with about 90% occurring only once. V was trimmed by 1 base and J by 7 bases, leaving 12 bases between them. The CDR3 runs to 14 residues. Germline V gives CDR1 SGHKS, CDR2 YYEKEE (reference sequence). General study results and limits: Repertoire sampling was restricted to post-peak T cell response timepoints. White British people made up most donors, females outnumbered males, and clonal diversity was possibly underestimated. The study found Spike-specific TCR breadth and depth rose after two AZD1222 doses.

This receptor was identified in an adult in good health. The source was peripheral blood, collected on day 0 of AZD1222 vaccination. The chain carries TRBV5-5 and TRBJ1-5; unclear D gene. CDR3 sequence reads: CASSLQPRVQPQHF. The CDR3 DNA follows: TGTGCCAGCAGCTTGCAACCTAGGGTCCAGCCCCAGCATTTT.